These 27 T cell receptor beta chains originate from one sample sequenced in a study of T cells in Graves' hyperthyroidism and ophthalmopathy. Amplified TCR beta CDR3 regions derived from RNA transcripts. The HTBI primer set drove a first-round RT-PCR of the TCR CDR3. TCRdb recomputed calls from the multiplex PCR reads with MiXCR, one row per CDR3 protein. This sample has about 560,000 distinct CDR3 sequences, with 15% to 17% found just once. The sequencing sample was made of blood. The receptors derive from a woman in her twenties or thirties with Graves' hyperthyroidism.

V is TRBV5-1 and J is TRBJ2-1; the match to TRBD2 covers 11 bases. The V and J ends lost 4 bases and 8 bases, in that order; junction bases with no gene match: 17. The CDR3 consists of 18 residues. Per germline, CDR1 SGHRS and CDR2 YFSETQ. In DNA, the CDR3 is TGCGCCAGCAGCCGGGGACCCACTAGCGGGAGTTTAGGGGATGAGCAGTTCTTC. Its translation is CASSRGPTSGSLGDEQFF.

This clonotype showed up many times. The chain carries TRBV20-1 and TRBJ2-1; 7 bases line up with TRBD2. The CDR3 consists of 14 residues. Trimming at V came to 6 bases and at J to 3 bases, leaving 8 bases not matched to a gene. Germline CDR1 DFQATT, CDR2 SNEGSKA (reference sequence). The CDR3 DNA follows: TGCAGTGCCCGCGGACTAGGGTTCTACAATGAGCAGTTCTTC. It is translated as CSARGLGFYNEQFF.

Worth noting for this clonotype: Being one base from a much bigger clone, this may be a read error. The J gene is TRBJ2-2, the V gene TRBV12-3 or TRBV12-4; D is unclear. The CDR3 extends over 14 amino acids. The germline V and J ends were trimmed by 6 bases and 4 bases, with 12 bases remaining between them. CDR3 sequence reads: CASRRSSGTGELFF. Written as DNA, the CDR3 is TGTGCCAGCAGGCGGAGTTCGGGCACCGGGGAGCTGTTTTTT.

This clonotype was counted ten times or more. The J gene is TRBJ2-1, the V gene TRBV19, with unresolved D. The CDR3 is 13 amino acids. CDR1 and CDR2 (germline): LNHDA, SQIVND (reference sequence). V was shortened by 5 bases and J by 2 bases, with 7 bases between the two germline ends. The CDR3 loop is CASSSAAYNEQFF. The CDR3 nucleotides are TGTGCCAGTAGTTCGGCGGCCTACAATGAGCAGTTCTTC.

This clonotype was observed many times. The chain combines TRBV7-3 with TRBJ2-3; 7 bases line up with TRBD2. The CDR3 runs 14 residues. V shed 5 bases and J 2 bases; nucleotides not matched to a gene: 4. Germline V gives CDR1 SGHTA, CDR2 FQGTGA. The CDR3 protein is CASSGGGDTDTQYF. CDR3 coding DNA: TGTGCCAGCAGCGGCGGGGGTGACACAGATACGCAGTATTTT.

This clonotype was observed many times. The V gene is TRBV18, the J gene TRBJ2-1; 10 bases align to TRBD2. Germline assignment: CDR1 KGHSH and CDR2 LQKENI. V shed 2 bases, J shed 2 bases, and the junction held 3 bases outside the gene matches. The CDR3 loop spans 16 amino acids. DNA for the CDR3: TGTGCCAGCTCACCATCAGCGGGAGGGCCCTACAATGAGCAGTTCTTC. Encoded protein: CASSPSAGGPYNEQFF.

Ten or more counts support this clonotype. V and J are TRBV20-1 and TRBJ2-7, with 8 nucleotides matching TRBD2. The CDR3 sequence is 11 residues long. J gave up 9 bases and V 6 bases, and 7 bases lay outside the gene matches. The germline CDR1 and CDR2 sequences are DFQATT and SNEGSKA (reference sequence). The CDR3 region has the DNA TGCAGTGCCACTCCCACTAGCGGGCAGTACTTC. Residues: CSATPTSGQYF.

The chain joins TRBV7-9 to TRBJ1-2, with D maybe TRBD1 (6 bases). The germline V gene encodes CDR1 SEHNR and CDR2 FQNEAQ (reference sequence). Trimming left V 4 bases short and J 2 bases short, with 14 bases between. This CDR3 has 15 amino acids. The CDR3: CASSSKYTGNYGYTF. In DNA, the CDR3 is TGTGCCAGCAGCTCGAAGTATACAGGGAACTATGGCTACACCTTC.

In this sample, this clonotype turned up a few times. The chain combines TRBV4-3 with TRBJ2-2; 10 nucleotides agree with TRBD2. V lost 3 bases to trimming and J lost 6 bases; unmatched junction nucleotides: 10. Germline V CDR1 and CDR2: LGHNA, YSLEER. This CDR3 contains 17 residues. The CDR3 bases are TGCGCCAGCAGCCAGGGGGGTAGCGGGAGGAGCCCCGGGGAGCTGTTTTTT. Amino acid sequence: CASSQGGSGRSPGELFF.

This clonotype was found many times. This rearrangement joins TRBV27 to TRBJ2-5; TRBD1 agrees at 8 bases. In germline, CDR1 is MNHEY, CDR2 SMNVEV (reference sequence). The CDR3 sequence is 14 residues long. V lost 4 bases, J lost 4 bases, and 5 bases stayed unmatched. This chain's CDR3 is CASSSWTGRETQYF. The CDR3 DNA follows: TGTGCCAGCAGTTCCTGGACAGGGCGAGAGACCCAGTACTTC.

This clonotype has a handful of counts. The chain recombines TRBV30 with TRBJ2-4; 9 nucleotides match TRBD2. The CDR3 covers 18 residues. Trimming cost V 5 bases and J 5 bases; bases outside gene matches: 19. Germline loops: CDR1 GTSNPN, CDR2 SVGIG (reference sequence). The CDR3 sequence: CAWGPFRGRARMENIQYF. The CDR3 DNA sequence: TGTGCCTGGGGCCCCTTCCGCGGGAGGGCCAGAATGGAAAACATTCAGTACTTC.

The gene calls are TRBV6-5 and TRBJ2-1, with D uncertain. CDR1 and CDR2 (germline): MNHEY, SVGAGI. This CDR3 has 16 residues. Between the trimmed V and J ends, which lost 2 bases and 1 base, there was a span of 12 bases. The CDR3 coding sequence is TGTGCCAGCAGTTACACCGAGGACCAGTCCTACAATGAGCAGTTCTTC. Protein: CASSYTEDQSYNEQFF.

This clonotype was counted at least ten times. The rearrangement uses TRBV6-1 and TRBJ1-5; D remains unclear. CDR3 size: 13 residues. The germline V gene encodes CDR1 MNHNS and CDR2 SASEGT. V lost 5 bases to trimming and J lost 0 bases, with 5 bases between them. The CDR3 reads CASSKVSNQPQHF. In DNA, the CDR3 is TGTGCCAGCAGTAAGGTTAGCAATCAGCCCCAGCATTTT.

This clonotype was found many times. The chain couples TRBV12-3 or TRBV12-4 to TRBJ2-3; 11 nucleotides match TRBD2. This CDR3 is built from 14 residues. V was clipped by 5 bases and J by 3 bases; unmatched bases: 1. The CDR3 nucleotides are TGTGCCAGCAGTGCTAGCGGGAGGACAGATACGCAGTATTTT. Its translation is CASSASGRTDTQYF.

This clonotype was counted ten times or more. CDR3: CASSFIIGRTESSYNEQFF. CDR3 DNA: TGCGCCAGCAGCTTTATCATCGGGAGGACAGAGAGCTCCTACAATGAGCAGTTCTTC. V usage is TRBV5-1 and J usage is TRBJ2-1; possibly TRBD2 for D (7 bases). The germline gives CDR1 SGHRS, CDR2 YFSETQ. V lost 2 bases and J lost 0, with 21 bases in between. The CDR3 has 19 amino acids. Variable domain in full (rest from reference TRBV5-1 and TRBJ2-1): KAGVTQTPRYLIKTRGQQVTLSCSPISGHRSVSWYQQTPGQGLQFLFEYFSETQRNKGNFPGRFSGRQFSNSRSEMNVSTLELGDSALYLCASSFIIGRTESSYNEQFFGPGTRLTVL.

This clonotype was detected many times. The gene calls are TRBV3-1 and TRBJ2-5; TRBD2 matches 8 bases. CDR1 LGHDT and CDR2 YNNKEL come from the germline V gene (reference sequence). The CDR3 contains 17 residues. With V trimmed by 4 bases and J by 2 bases, 12 bases remained unmatched. CDR3: CASSLWDLGGRQETQYF. The CDR3 nucleotides are TGTGCCAGCAGCCTCTGGGACCTCGGCGGGAGGCAAGAGACCCAGTACTTC.

The rearrangement joins TRBV10-3 to TRBJ2-3, with 8 nucleotides matching TRBD2. V trimming: 8 bases; J trimming: 0 bases; junction bases outside the gene matches: 7. The CDR3 extends over 15 amino acids. Per the germline V gene, CDR1 is ENHRY and CDR2 is SYGVKD. The CDR3 DNA reads as TGTGCCATCGCTCAGACTAGCGACAGCACAGATACGCAGTATTTT. Residues: CAIAQTSDSTDTQYF.

This clonotype was recorded at least ten times. The V and J genes are TRBV20-1 and TRBJ2-1; D might be TRBD1 (6 bases). Germline V gene data show CDR1 as DFQATT and CDR2 as SNEGSKA (reference sequence). The CDR3 runs 12 residues. V lost 6 bases and J lost 4, with 10 bases in between. The CDR3 nucleotides are TGCAGTGCCCTGACAGGTTACAATGAGCAGTTCTTC. It codes for CSALTGYNEQFF.

This rearrangement joins TRBV6-1 to TRBJ2-1; D not resolved. Trimming cost V 7 bases and J 7 bases, with 14 bases left between them. The germline V gene encodes CDR1 MNHNS and CDR2 SASEGT. The CDR3 has 13 amino acids. The CDR3 loop is CASTHDPGNEQFF. The CDR3 bases are TGTGCCAGCACCCACGACCCCGGGAATGAGCAGTTCTTC.

In its sample, this clonotype was seen a few times. The J gene is TRBJ2-7, the V gene TRBV10-3; D gene ambiguous. Per the germline V gene, CDR1 is ENHRY and CDR2 is SYGVKD. The CDR3 has 14 amino acids. Deletions cut 2 bases from V and 1 base from J, with 9 bases between. CDR3 loop: CAISEAFWSYEQYF. CDR3 bases: TGTGCCATCAGTGAGGCCTTTTGGTCCTACGAGCAGTACTTC.

In its sample, this clonotype was seen many times. J is TRBJ2-1 and V is TRBV5-1, with 7 bases matching TRBD2. The CDR3 is 14 amino acids. Trimming removed 4 bases from V and 7 bases from J; junction bases left unmatched: 8. Per the germline V gene, CDR1 is SGHRS and CDR2 is YFSETQ. The chain's CDR3 is CASSPREVWNEQFF. The CDR3 DNA sequence: TGCGCCAGCAGCCCACGGGAGGTATGGAATGAGCAGTTCTTC.

At least ten counts were recorded for this clonotype. This rearrangement joins TRBV27 to TRBJ1-2; possibly TRBD1 for D (5 bases). Trimming cost V 6 bases and J 1 base, with 18 bases left between them. Germline CDR1 is MNHEY and CDR2 is SMNVEV (reference sequence). This CDR3 is built from 16 residues. As DNA, the CDR3 is TGTGCCAGCAGGGGAACAGGAAAAAGCCTTAACTATGGCTACACCTTC. The encoded protein is CASRGTGKSLNYGYTF.

This clonotype was detected ten times or more. This chain joins TRBV7-2 and TRBJ2-7; D remains ambiguous. Trimming took off 2 bases at V and 4 bases at J, with 15 bases between the two ends. This CDR3 is 15 amino acids long. Germline assignment: CDR1 SGHTA and CDR2 FQGNSA. CDR3 region: CASSLSLFLGYEQYF. In nucleotides, the CDR3 is TGTGCCAGCAGCTTATCACTGTTTTTGGGGTACGAGCAGTACTTC.

This clonotype occurred a few times. The genes are TRBV16 and TRBJ1-5; no definite D call. Per the germline V gene, CDR1 is KGHSY and CDR2 is FQNENV. V shed 4 bases and J shed 1 base, with 11 bases lying between them. The CDR3 runs to 15 residues. The CDR3, as DNA: TGTGCCAGCAGCCTGGGTTCTACAAGCAATCAGCCCCAGCATTTT. It yields the protein CASSLGSTSNQPQHF.

The table lists this clonotype with a few counts. The V and J genes are TRBV4-3 and TRBJ2-5; D gene unclear. Germline V gene lookup returns CDR1 LGHNA and CDR2 YSLEER. The CDR3 loop spans 14 amino acids. V was cut by 0 bases and J by 3 bases, with 8 bases left in between. As DNA, the CDR3 is TGCGCCAGCAGCCAAGATCAGCACAAAGAGACCCAGTACTTC. This encodes CASSQDQHKETQYF.

A few counts support this clonotype. V gene TRBV5-1 combines with J gene TRBJ2-7; D is unresolved. The length of the CDR3 is 14 residues. With 0 bases removed from V and 5 bases from J, the gap between germline ends came to 12 bases. CDR1 is SGHRS and CDR2 is YFSETQ in the germline V gene. The CDR3 DNA follows: TGCGCCAGCAGCTTGGTGGCACCGGTCGACGAGCAGTACTTC. Translated: CASSLVAPVDEQYF.

The J gene is TRBJ2-1, the V gene TRBV10-3; D might be TRBD1 (5 bases). The CDR3 has 11 residues. From germline, CDR1 is ENHRY and CDR2 SYGVKD. Trimming took off 7 bases at V and 10 bases at J, with 11 bases between the two ends. The CDR3 loop is CAINQGGEQFF. The CDR3 nucleotides read TGTGCCATCAACCAGGGCGGCGAGCAGTTCTTC.